This T cell receptor beta chain was observed in a study of control samples from healthy donors and cancer patients (TCRdb year 2020). Library preparation was by the immunoSEQ multiplex PCR assay. Held by TCRdb, this immuneACCESS table contains in-frame sequences only and omits some clones. Under half of the omission traces to an unresolved V gene where checked; the cause of the rest is unknown. Within this sample are around 190,000 clones, with 90% of them counted one time only. In total, the top ten clones hold over 1.1% of the sample. Remarks on this clone: No antigen is known for it. Base qualities are not recorded, but no much larger clone differs from it by a single base.

This TCR was recovered from a woman in her fifties or sixties in good health. The sample comprised blood.

The nucleotide sequence is given as TGTGCCACCAGCAAACCCCTGGACAGGCCAGGAAACACCATATATTTT. Translated, this gives CATSKPLDRPGNTIYF. The rearranged chain carries TRBV15 and TRBJ1-3; 7 junctional bases match TRBD1. Including cysteine and phenylalanine, the CDR3 has 16 amino acids. Only the CDR3 portion is preserved as DNA: 48 bases, with reading frame beginning at the first base. From V the trimming removes 4 bases and from J it removes 4 bases, while the gene matches leave 10 bases of the junction unaccounted for. CDR1 LNHNV and CDR2 YYDKDF are derived from the germline V gene (reference sequence).